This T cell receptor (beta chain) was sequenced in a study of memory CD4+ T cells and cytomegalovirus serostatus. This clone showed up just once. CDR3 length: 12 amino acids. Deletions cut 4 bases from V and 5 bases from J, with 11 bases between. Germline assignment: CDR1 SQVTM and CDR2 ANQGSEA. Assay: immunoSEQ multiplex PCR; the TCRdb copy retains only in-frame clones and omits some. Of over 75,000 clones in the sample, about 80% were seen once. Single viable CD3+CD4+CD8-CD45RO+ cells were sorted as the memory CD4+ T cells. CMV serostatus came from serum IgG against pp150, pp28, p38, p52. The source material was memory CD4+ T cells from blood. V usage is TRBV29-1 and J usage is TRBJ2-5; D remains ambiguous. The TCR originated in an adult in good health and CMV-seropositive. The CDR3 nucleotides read TGCAGCGTTGCCGTCAGTTCGGAGACCCAGTACTTC. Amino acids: CSVAVSSETQYF.